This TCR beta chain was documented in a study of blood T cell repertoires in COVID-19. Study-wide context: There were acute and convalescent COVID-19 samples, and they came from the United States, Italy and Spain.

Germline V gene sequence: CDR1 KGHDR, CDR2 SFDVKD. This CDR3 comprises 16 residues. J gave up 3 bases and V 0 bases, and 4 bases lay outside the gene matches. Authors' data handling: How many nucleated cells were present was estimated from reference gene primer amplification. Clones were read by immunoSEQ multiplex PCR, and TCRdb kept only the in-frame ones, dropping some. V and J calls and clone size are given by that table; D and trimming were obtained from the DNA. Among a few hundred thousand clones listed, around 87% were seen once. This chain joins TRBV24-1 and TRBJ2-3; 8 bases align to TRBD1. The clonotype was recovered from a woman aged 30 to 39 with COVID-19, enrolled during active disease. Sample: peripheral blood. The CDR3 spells CATSDLRTGSTDTQYF. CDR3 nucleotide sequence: TGTGCCACCAGTGATTTGCGGACAGGGTCGACAGATACGCAGTATTTT.